This passage covers 15 T cell receptor beta chains from one sample sequenced in a study of shared clonotypes between healthy human individuals (TCRdb year 2020). The method behind the library was the immunoSEQ multiplex PCR assay. This immuneACCESS table, as held by TCRdb, lists in-frame sequences with V and J called but not all clones. Of the missing ones, under half trace to an unresolved V gene in checked studies; the others have no known cause. The sample data list approximately 1.1 million clones, and around 78% of these were observed just once. Of the sample, 0.52% is held by the ten largest clones. Material for sequencing was memory CD4+ T cells from PBMCs. Explained via the paper, the cell subset or site label denotes: CD45RA-negative fraction. These receptors were taken from a man between 18 and 35 years old in good health. Some clones in this sample may be carry-over from other donors' samples.

This clone was seen once. The rearrangement links TRBV5-5 to TRBJ1-5; D is perhaps TRBD1 (6 bases). The germline V and J ends were trimmed by 4 bases and 0 bases, with 11 bases remaining between them. The germline V gene encodes CDR1 SGHKS and CDR2 YYEKEE (reference sequence). This CDR3 contains 15 residues. The CDR3 DNA follows: TGTGCCAGCAGCCTACAGGGTAATAGCAATCAGCCCCAGCATTTT. Its protein is CASSLQGNSNQPQHF. The entire variable domain, with the rest obtained from reference TRBV5-5 and TRBJ1-5, is as follows: DAGVTQSPTHLIKTRGQQVTLRCSPISGHKSVSWYQQVLGQGPQFIFQYYEKEERGRGNFPDRFSARQFPNYSSELNVNALLLGDSALYLCASSLQGNSNQPQHFGDGTRLSIL.

The DNA for the CDR3 is TGTGCCAGCAGCCCGACTAGCGGGAGGGCAGCGGAGACCCAGTACTTC. This gives the protein CASSPTSGRAAETQYF. The chain recombines TRBV4-2 with TRBJ2-5; TRBD2 agrees at 14 bases. Per germline, CDR1 LGHNA and CDR2 YNFKEQ. The CDR3 is 16 amino acids. The V gene end was trimmed by 4 bases and the J gene end by 5 bases; junction bases not matched to a gene: 6.

This clone is a singleton in its sample. The CDR3 here is CASSPLGGGQVYEQYF. DNA for the CDR3: TGTGCCAGCAGCCCCCTCGGAGGGGGCCAGGTCTACGAGCAGTACTTC. The chain combines TRBV7-3 with TRBJ2-7, with D perhaps matching TRBD1 (7 bases). Looked up from germline, CDR1 is SGHTA and CDR2 is FQGTGA. V lost 5 bases to trimming and J lost 3 bases, with 20 bases between them. The length of the CDR3 is 16 residues.

The rearrangement uses TRBV15 and TRBJ2-1; 9 bases line up with TRBD2. This CDR3 region has 17 residues. CDR1 and CDR2 (germline): LNHNV, YYDKDF (reference sequence). The J segment lost 0 bases and the V segment lost 5 bases, leaving 8 bases of the junction unmatched. CDR3: CATSEDRLAASYNEQFF. The CDR3 region has the DNA TGTGCCACCAGCGAGGACCGACTAGCGGCCTCCTACAATGAGCAGTTCTTC. Full variable domain (remainder filled in from reference TRBV15 and TRBJ2-1): DAMVIQNPRYQVTQFGKPVTLSCSQTLNHNVMYWYQQKSSQAPKLLFHYYDKDFNNEADTPDNFQSRRPNTSFCFLDIRSPGLGDTAMYLCATSEDRLAASYNEQFFGPGTRLTVL.

This clone was found a few times. The rearrangement joins TRBV28 to TRBJ1-3; possibly TRBD1 for D (5 bases). Germline values: CDR1 MDHEN, CDR2 SYDVKM. The CDR3 runs 17 residues. V lost 5 bases and J 4 bases, leaving 21 bases between the germline ends. The CDR3 DNA sequence: TGTGCCAGCAGTCTGCCATGGTGGGGGGAAGTAGGAAACACCATATATTTT. Translated: CASSLPWWGEVGNTIYF.

CDR3 DNA sequence: TGTGCCAGCTCACAATCCACAGGGGCCACTGAAGCTTTCTTT. Its translation: CASSQSTGATEAFF. The J gene is TRBJ1-1, the V gene TRBV18, with TRBD1 matching over 7 bases. V was clipped by 4 bases and J by 4 bases; unmatched bases: 6. The CDR3 contains 14 residues. Germline V gene sequence: CDR1 KGHSH, CDR2 LQKENI. Full variable domain (missing parts from reference TRBV18 and TRBJ1-1): NAGVMQNPRHLVRRRGQEARLRCSPMKGHSHVYWYRQLPEEGLKFMVYLQKENIIDESGMPKERFSAEFPKEGPSILRIQQVVRGDSAAYFCASSQSTGATEAFFGQGTRLTVV.

This clone has a single count. This chain uses TRBV7-3 with TRBJ2-2, with a possible D match to TRBD2 (5 bases). V was cut by 5 bases and J by 5 bases, with 15 bases left in between. The germline CDR1 and CDR2 sequences are SGHTA and FQGTGA. The CDR3 has 15 residues. CDR3 amino acids: CASSGQVGGTGELFF. CDR3 bases: TGTGCCAGCAGCGGCCAGGTTGGAGGAACCGGGGAGCTGTTTTTT.

This clone occurred a few times. The rearrangement joins TRBV10-3 to TRBJ1-1; possibly TRBD1 for D (6 bases). Trimming shortened V by 7 bases and J by 3 bases, and 15 bases separated the two germline ends. This CDR3 is built from 14 residues. Per the germline V gene, CDR1 is ENHRY and CDR2 is SYGVKD. The DNA of the CDR3 is TGTGCCATCACCATGACAGGTGGAGACACTGAAGCTTTCTTT. It codes for CAITMTGGDTEAFF.

The V and J genes are TRBV19 and TRBJ2-1, with 9 nucleotides matching TRBD1. The CDR3 loop spans 14 amino acids. The trim removed 7 bases at V and 4 bases at J, leaving 5 bases unmatched. The germline gives CDR1 LNHDA, CDR2 SQIVND (reference sequence). CDR3 region: CASNPGQGYNEQFF. For the CDR3, the DNA is TGTGCCAGTAACCCCGGACAGGGGTACAATGAGCAGTTCTTC. The full variable domain, its missing parts supplied by reference TRBV19 and TRBJ2-1, is DGGITQSPKYLFRKEGQNVTLSCEQNLNHDAMYWYRQDPGQGLRLIYYSQIVNDFQKGDIAEGYSVSREKKESFPLTVTSAQKNPTAFYLCASNPGQGYNEQFFGPGTRLTVL.

This clone was detected once. This chain connects TRBV11-3 to TRBJ2-7, with a tentative D call TRBD2 (5 bases). The germline V gene encodes CDR1 SGHNT and CDR2 YENEEA. V dropped 5 bases and J dropped 7 bases, with 15 bases sitting between them. The CDR3 runs to 13 residues. This CDR3 reads CASSITPREEQYF. As DNA, the CDR3 is TGTGCCAGCAGCATTACACCGAGGGAGGAGCAGTACTTC. The entire variable domain, with the rest obtained from reference TRBV11-3 and TRBJ2-7, is as follows: EAGVVQSPRYKIIEKKQPVAFWCNPISGHNTLYWYLQNLGQGPELLIRYENEEAVDDSQLPKDRFSAERLKGVDSTLKIQPAELGDSAVYLCASSITPREEQYFGPGTRLTVT.

This chain joins TRBV28 and TRBJ1-2, with a possible D match to TRBD1 (6 bases). Germline CDR1 MDHEN, CDR2 SYDVKM. The CDR3 runs to 12 residues. The CDR3 sequence is CASGGRDYGYTF. The CDR3 DNA is TGTGCGAGCGGGGGGCGCGACTATGGCTACACCTTC.

Regarding this clone: Distinct nucleotide sequences in the sample also encode this CDR3. The V and J genes are TRBV5-1 and TRBJ2-3; 8 positions match TRBD2. The CDR3 is made up of 15 amino acids. V trimming: 0 bases; J trimming: 3 bases; junction bases outside the gene matches: 3. From germline, CDR1 is SGHRS and CDR2 YFSETQ. The CDR3, as DNA: TGCGCCAGCAGCTTGGTCGGGAGGGGGACAGATACGCAGTATTTT. Encoded protein: CASSLVGRGTDTQYF.

The chain employs TRBV7-8 and TRBJ1-5; D uncertain. The CDR3 length is 17 residues. V gave up 2 bases and J gave up 2 bases, with 16 bases separating them. Looked up from germline, CDR1 is SGHVS and CDR2 is FQNEAQ. The CDR3 DNA sequence: TGTGCCAGCAGCTTAACCATTGTTTCTGGGGGCAATCAGCCCCAGCATTTT. This translates into CASSLTIVSGGNQPQHF.

The chain carries TRBV29-1 and TRBJ2-3; D remains unclear. V was pared by 3 bases and J by 0 bases, with 10 bases between. Germline values: CDR1 SQVTM, CDR2 ANQGSEA. This CDR3 spans 14 amino acids. The DNA of the CDR3 is TGCAGCGTTGACGGCGCAGATAGCACAGATACGCAGTATTTT. This translates into CSVDGADSTDTQYF.

The chain uses TRBV7-9 and TRBJ2-7; a weak D match, TRBD1 (6 bases). Germline CDR1 is SEHNR and CDR2 is FQNEAQ (reference sequence). This CDR3 contains 13 residues. Trimming shortened V by 9 bases and J by 7 bases, and 19 bases separated the two germline ends. The CDR3 protein is CASSPQGLGEQYF. DNA of the CDR3: TGTGCCAGTAGCCCCCAGGGGCTGGGGGAGCAGTACTTC.